This TCR beta chain stems from a study of blood T cell repertoires in COVID-19. Study-wide background: Specimens from acute and convalescent COVID-19 originated in the United States, Italy and Spain. In each case, the material was cDNA or gDNA derived from T cells, B-cell-depleted T cells, or PBMCs.

Original data processing: Amplification from reference gene primers served as the basis for estimated nucleated cell counts. The data were produced by immunoSEQ multiplex PCR, yet TCRdb's version contains in-frame clones alone and is incomplete. The DNA was the basis for D and trimming; V, J and clone size are from that table. Of roughly 140,000 clones listed, about 86% are singletons. V shed 5 bases and J shed 7 bases, with 15 bases lying between them. This CDR3 has 13 amino acids. In germline, CDR1 is MNHEY, CDR2 SMNVEV (reference sequence). Specimen: peripheral blood. This clonotype was obtained from a man between 65 and 79 years old with acute or convalescent COVID-19. V gene TRBV27 combines with J gene TRBJ2-7; weak D call: TRBD1 (6 bases). CDR3 protein: CASSRTGLKEQYF. The CDR3 coding sequence is TGTGCCAGCAGTCGCACAGGGTTGAAAGAGCAGTACTTC.